This T cell receptor beta chain was obtained from a study of identical twins. TCRdb reprocessed the 5' RACE reads with MiXCR, giving one entry per CDR3 protein. This sample yields some 1,600,000 distinct CDR3 sequences, of which less than 40% are seen a single time; about 0.27% belongs to the top ten. This clonotype was recorded a few times. Sample: cord blood. This clonotype was obtained from a newborn girl in good health.

The CDR3 reads CASSLKGQGWGNTEAFF. Written as DNA, the CDR3 is TGTGCCAGCAGTTTAAAGGGACAGGGATGGGGGAACACTGAAGCTTTCTTT. V is TRBV27 and J is TRBJ1-1; 9 bases are a match to TRBD1. Germline lookup yields CDR1 MNHEY and CDR2 SMNVEV (reference sequence). The trim removed 2 bases at V and 1 base at J, leaving 8 bases unmatched. The CDR3 is made up of 17 amino acids.